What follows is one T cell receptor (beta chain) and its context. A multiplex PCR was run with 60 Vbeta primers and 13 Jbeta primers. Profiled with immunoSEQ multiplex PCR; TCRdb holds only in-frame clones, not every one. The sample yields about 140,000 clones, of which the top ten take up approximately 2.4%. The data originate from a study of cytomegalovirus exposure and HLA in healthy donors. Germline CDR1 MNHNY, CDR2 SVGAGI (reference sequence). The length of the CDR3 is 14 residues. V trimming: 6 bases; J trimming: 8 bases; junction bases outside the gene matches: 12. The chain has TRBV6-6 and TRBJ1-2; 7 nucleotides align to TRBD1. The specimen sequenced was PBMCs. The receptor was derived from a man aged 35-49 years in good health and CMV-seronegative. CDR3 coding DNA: TGTGCCAGCAGCCAAACAGAGGGGGCGGGAGGCTACACCTTC. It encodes CASSQTEGAGGYTF.